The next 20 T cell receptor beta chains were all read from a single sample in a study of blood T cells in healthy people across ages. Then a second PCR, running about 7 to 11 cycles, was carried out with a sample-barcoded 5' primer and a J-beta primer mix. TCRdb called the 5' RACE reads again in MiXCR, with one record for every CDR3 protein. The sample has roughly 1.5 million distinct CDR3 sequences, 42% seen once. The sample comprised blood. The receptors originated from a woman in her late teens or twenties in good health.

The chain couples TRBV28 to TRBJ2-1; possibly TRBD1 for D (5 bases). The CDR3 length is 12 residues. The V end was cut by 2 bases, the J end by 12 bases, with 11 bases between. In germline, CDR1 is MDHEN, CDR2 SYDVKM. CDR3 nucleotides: TGTGCCAGCAGTTTAACAGGTCTCGGGCAGTTCTTC. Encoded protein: CASSLTGLGQFF.

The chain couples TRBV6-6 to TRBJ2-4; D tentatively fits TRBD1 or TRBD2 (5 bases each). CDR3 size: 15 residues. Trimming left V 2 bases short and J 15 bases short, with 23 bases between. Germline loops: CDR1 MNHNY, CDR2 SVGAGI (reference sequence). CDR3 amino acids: CASSYISQGVGERYF. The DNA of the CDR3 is TGTGCCAGCAGTTACATCAGCCAGGGAGTCGGCGAGCGGTACTTC.

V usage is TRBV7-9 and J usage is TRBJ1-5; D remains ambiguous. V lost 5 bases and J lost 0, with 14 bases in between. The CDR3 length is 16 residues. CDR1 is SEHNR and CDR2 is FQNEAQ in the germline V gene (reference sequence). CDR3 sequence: CASSLYYGGSNQPQHF. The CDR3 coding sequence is TGTGCCAGCAGCCTTTACTACGGTGGTAGCAATCAGCCCCAGCATTTT.

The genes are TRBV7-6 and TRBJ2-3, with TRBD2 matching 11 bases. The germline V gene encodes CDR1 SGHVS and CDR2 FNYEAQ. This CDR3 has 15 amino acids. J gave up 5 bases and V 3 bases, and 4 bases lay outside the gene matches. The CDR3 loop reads CASSFTGLAGDTQYF. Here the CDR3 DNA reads TGTGCCAGCAGCTTCACTGGACTAGCGGGAGATACGCAGTATTTT.

The CDR3 spells CSAHPHGGGNEQFF. The DNA of the CDR3 is TGCAGTGCCCACCCTCACGGGGGAGGTAATGAGCAGTTCTTC. V usage is TRBV20-1 and J usage is TRBJ2-1, with TRBD2 as a possible D gene (6 bases). The CDR3 length is 14 residues. V lost 6 bases, J lost 7 bases, and 19 bases lay in between. Germline CDR1 reads DFQATT; CDR2 reads SNEGSKA (reference sequence).

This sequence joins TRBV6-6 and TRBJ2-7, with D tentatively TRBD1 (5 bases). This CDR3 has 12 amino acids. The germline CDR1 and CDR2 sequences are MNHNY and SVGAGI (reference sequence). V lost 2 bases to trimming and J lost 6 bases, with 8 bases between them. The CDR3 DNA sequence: TGTGCCAGCAGTTACAGCAGGGCCGAGCAGTACTTC. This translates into CASSYSRAEQYF.

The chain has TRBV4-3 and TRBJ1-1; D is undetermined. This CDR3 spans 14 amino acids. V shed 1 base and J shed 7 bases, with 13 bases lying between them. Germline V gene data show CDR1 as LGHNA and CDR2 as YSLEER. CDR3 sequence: CASSQAFASHEAFF. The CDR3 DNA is TGCGCCAGCAGCCAAGCTTTTGCCAGCCATGAAGCTTTCTTT.

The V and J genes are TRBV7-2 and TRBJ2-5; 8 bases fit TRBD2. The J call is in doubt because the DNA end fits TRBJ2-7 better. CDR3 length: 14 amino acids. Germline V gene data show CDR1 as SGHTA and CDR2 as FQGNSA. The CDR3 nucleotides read TGTGCCAGCTTACCGGGACTAGACGGAGCCGAGCAGTACTTC. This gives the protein CASLPGLDGAEQYF.

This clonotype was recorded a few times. The DNA for the CDR3 is TGTGCCAGCAGCGTTAACTGGGACGGAGCTAACTATGGCTACACCTTC. Translating gives CASSVNWDGANYGYTF. The J gene is TRBJ1-2, the V gene TRBV9; D perhaps matches TRBD1 (5 bases). The CDR3 extends over 16 amino acids. Per germline, CDR1 SGDLS and CDR2 YYNGEE. V lost 2 bases to trimming and J lost 0 bases, with 14 bases between them. The variable domain in full, completed from reference TRBV9 and TRBJ1-2, reads DSGVTQTPKHLITATGQRVTLRCSPRSGDLSVYWYQQSLDQGLQFLIQYYNGEERAKGNILERFSAQQFPDLHSELNLSSLELGDSALYFCASSVNWDGANYGYTFGSGTRLTVV.

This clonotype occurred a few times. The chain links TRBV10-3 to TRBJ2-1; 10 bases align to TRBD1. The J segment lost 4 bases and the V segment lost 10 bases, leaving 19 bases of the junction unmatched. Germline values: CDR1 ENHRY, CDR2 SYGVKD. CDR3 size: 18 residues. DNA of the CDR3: TGTGCCACCCACGCCCCCGGGACAGGGGAAGGGGGTTACAATGAGCAGTTCTTC. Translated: CATHAPGTGEGGYNEQFF.

CDR3 in DNA: TGCGCCAGCAGCCAAGGAGGGACGCCTACGGTGCAGTACTTC. Amino acids: CASSQGGTPTVQYF. The gene calls are TRBV4-1 and TRBJ2-7; D is possibly TRBD1 or TRBD2 (5 bases each). Trimming left V 1 base short and J 9 bases short, with 16 bases between. Per germline, CDR1 MGHRA and CDR2 YSYEKL. The CDR3 runs to 14 residues.

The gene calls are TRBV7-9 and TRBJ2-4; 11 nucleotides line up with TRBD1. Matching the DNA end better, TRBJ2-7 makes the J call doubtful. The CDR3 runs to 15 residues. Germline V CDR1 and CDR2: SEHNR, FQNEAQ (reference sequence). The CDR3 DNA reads TGTGCCAGCAGTGAAGTCGGGACAGGGGGCTACGAGCAGTACTTC. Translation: CASSEVGTGGYEQYF.

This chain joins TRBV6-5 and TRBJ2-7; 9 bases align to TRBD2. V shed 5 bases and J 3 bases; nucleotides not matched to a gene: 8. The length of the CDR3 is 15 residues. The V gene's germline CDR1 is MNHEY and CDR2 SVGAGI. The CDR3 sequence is CASSESLAGDYEQYF. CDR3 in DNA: TGTGCCAGCAGTGAATCCTTAGCGGGAGACTACGAGCAGTACTTC.

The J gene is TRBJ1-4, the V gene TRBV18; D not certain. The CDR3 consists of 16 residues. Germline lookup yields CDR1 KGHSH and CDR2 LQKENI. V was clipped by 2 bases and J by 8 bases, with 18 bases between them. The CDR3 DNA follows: TGTGCCAGCTCACCAGGAGTCGAAGGTTATGAAGAAAAACTGTTTTTT. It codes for CASSPGVEGYEEKLFF.

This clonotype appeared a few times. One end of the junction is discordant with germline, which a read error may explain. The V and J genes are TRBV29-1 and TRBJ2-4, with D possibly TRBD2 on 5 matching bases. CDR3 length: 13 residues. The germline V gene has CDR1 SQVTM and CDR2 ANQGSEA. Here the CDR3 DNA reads TGCAGCGTTGGTGGGCTAGCCAAAAACACTCAGTACTTC. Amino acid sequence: CSVGGLAKNTQYF.

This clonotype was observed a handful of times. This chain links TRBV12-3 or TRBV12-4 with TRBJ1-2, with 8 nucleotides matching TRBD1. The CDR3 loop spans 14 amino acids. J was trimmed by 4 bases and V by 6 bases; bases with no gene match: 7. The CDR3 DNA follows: TGTGCCAGCAGCCATGGAGGACAGGGCTATGGCTACACCTTC. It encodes CASSHGGQGYGYTF.

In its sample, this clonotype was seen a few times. In DNA form, the CDR3 reads TGCGCCAGCAGCGGGGGACCCGAGGCACCTTCACCCCTCCACTTT. Its translation is CASSGGPEAPSPLHF. The genes are TRBV5-1 and TRBJ1-6, with D maybe TRBD1 (5 bases). Per germline, CDR1 SGHRS and CDR2 YFSETQ. The CDR3 runs 15 residues. The ends were cut back, 4 bases at V and 9 bases at J, with 17 bases in the middle.

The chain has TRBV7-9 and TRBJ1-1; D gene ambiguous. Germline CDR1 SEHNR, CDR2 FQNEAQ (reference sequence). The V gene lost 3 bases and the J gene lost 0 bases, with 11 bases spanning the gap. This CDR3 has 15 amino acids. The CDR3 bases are TGTGCCAGCAGCTTTACGAAAAAGTTGAACACTGAAGCTTTCTTT. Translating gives CASSFTKKLNTEAFF.

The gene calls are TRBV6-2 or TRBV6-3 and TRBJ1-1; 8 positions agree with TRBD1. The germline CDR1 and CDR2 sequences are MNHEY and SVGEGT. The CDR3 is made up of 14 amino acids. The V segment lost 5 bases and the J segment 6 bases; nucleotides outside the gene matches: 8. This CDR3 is CASSRRTGFAEAFF. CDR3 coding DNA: TGTGCCAGCAGTCGCCGGACAGGGTTCGCTGAAGCTTTCTTT.

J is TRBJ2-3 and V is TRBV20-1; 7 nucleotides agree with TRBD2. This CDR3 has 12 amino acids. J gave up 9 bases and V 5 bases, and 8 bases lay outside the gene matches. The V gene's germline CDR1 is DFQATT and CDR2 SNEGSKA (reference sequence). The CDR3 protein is CSAYTSVATQYF. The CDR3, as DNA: TGCAGTGCTTACACTAGCGTGGCCACGCAGTATTTT.